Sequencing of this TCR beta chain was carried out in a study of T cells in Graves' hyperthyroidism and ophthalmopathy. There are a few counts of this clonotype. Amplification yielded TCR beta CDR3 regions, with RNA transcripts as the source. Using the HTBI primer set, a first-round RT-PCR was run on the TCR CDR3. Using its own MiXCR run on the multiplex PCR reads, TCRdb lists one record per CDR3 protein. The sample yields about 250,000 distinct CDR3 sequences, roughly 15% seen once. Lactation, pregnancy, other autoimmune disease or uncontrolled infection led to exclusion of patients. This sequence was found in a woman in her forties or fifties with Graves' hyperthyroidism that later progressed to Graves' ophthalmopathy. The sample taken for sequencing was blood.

CDR3 coding DNA: TGTGCCAGCAGCTTATTGGGGGCCGGGGAGCTGTTTTTT. Translation gives CASSLLGAGELFF. The chain is built from TRBV7-9 and TRBJ2-2; D tentatively reads TRBD1 or TRBD2 (5 bases each). The CDR3 covers 13 residues. V lost 2 bases, J lost 6 bases, and 7 bases lay in between. Germline CDR1 reads SEHNR; CDR2 reads FQNEAQ (reference sequence).